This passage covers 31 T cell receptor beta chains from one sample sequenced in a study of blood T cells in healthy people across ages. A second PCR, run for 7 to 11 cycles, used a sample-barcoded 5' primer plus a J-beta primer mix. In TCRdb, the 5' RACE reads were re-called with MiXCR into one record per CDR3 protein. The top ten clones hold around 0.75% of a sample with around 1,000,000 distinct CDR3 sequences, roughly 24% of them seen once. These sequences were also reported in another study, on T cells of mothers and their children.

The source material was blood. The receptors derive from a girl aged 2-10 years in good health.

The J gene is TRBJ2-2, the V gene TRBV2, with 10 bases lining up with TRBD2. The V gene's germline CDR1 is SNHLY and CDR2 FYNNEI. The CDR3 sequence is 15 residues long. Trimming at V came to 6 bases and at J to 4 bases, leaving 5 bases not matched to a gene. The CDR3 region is CASSRTSGLTGELFF. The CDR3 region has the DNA TGTGCCAGCAGCCGGACTAGCGGCCTCACCGGGGAGCTGTTTTTT.

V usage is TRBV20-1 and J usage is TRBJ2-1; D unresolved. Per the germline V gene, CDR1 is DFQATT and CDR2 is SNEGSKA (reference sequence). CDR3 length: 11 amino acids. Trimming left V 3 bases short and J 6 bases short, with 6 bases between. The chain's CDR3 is CSASNGNEQFF. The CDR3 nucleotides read TGCAGTGCTAGTAACGGCAATGAGCAGTTCTTC.

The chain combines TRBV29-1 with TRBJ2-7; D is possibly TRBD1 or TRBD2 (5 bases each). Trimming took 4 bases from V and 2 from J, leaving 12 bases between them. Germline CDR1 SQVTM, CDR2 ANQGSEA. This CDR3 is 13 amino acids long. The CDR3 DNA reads TGCAGCGTTGGGGACGTCGGGCCCTACGAGCAGTACTTC. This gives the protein CSVGDVGPYEQYF.

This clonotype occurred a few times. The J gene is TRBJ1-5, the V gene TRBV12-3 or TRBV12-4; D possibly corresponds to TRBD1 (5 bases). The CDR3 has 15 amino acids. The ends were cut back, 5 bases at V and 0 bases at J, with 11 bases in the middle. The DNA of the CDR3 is TGTGCCAGCAGTCTTGACAGAAATAGCAATCAGCCCCAGCATTTT. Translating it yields CASSLDRNSNQPQHF.

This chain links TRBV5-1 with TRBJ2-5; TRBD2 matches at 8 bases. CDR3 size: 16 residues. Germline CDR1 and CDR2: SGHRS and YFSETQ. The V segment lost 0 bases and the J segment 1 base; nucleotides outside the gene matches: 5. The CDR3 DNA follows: TGCGCCAGCAGCTTGGCGCCTAGCGGGCCCCAAGAGACCCAGTACTTC. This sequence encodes CASSLAPSGPQETQYF.

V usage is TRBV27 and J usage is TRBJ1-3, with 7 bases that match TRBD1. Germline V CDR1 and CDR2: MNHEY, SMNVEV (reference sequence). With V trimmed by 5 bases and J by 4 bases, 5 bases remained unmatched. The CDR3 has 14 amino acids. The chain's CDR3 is CASSKTGYGNTIYF. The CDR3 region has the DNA TGTGCCAGCAGTAAGACAGGGTACGGAAACACCATATATTTT.

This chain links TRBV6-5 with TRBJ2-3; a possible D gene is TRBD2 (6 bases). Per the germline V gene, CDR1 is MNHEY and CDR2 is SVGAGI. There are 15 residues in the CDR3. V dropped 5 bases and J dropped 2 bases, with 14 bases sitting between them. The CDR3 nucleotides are TGTGCCAGCAGTCGGGACTTCCGATACACAGATACGCAGTATTTT. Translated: CASSRDFRYTDTQYF.

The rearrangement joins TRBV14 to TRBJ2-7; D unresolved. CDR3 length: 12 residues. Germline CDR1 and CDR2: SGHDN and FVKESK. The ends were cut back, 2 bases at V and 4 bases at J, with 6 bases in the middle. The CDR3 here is CASSQWGYEQYF. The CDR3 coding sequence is TGTGCCAGCAGCCAATGGGGTTACGAGCAGTACTTC.

CDR3 amino acids: CSVAVPPSTDTQYF. The DNA for the CDR3 is TGCAGCGTTGCGGTCCCCCCATCCACAGATACGCAGTATTTT. This chain uses TRBV29-1 with TRBJ2-3, with D unclear. Germline values: CDR1 SQVTM, CDR2 ANQGSEA. V was trimmed by 4 bases and J by 2 bases, leaving 13 bases between them. The CDR3 has 14 residues.

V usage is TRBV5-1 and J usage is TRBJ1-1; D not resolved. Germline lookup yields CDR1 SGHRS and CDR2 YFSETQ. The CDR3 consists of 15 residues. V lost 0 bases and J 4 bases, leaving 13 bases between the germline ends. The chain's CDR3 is CASSLVTSGGTEAFF. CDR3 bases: TGCGCCAGCAGCTTGGTAACGTCCGGTGGCACTGAAGCTTTCTTT.

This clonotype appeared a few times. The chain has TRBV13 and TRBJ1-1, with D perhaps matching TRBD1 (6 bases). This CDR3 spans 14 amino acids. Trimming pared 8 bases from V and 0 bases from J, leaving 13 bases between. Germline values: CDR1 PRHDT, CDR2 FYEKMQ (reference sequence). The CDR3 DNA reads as TGTGCCAGCCCTCTTGGGGGGCTGAACACTGAAGCTTTCTTT. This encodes CASPLGGLNTEAFF. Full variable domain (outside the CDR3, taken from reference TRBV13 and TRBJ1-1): AAGVIQSPRHLIKEKRETATLKCYPIPRHDTVYWYQQGPGQDPQFLISFYEKMQSDKGSIPDRFSAQQFSDYHSELNMSSLELGDSALYFCASPLGGLNTEAFFGQGTRLTVV.

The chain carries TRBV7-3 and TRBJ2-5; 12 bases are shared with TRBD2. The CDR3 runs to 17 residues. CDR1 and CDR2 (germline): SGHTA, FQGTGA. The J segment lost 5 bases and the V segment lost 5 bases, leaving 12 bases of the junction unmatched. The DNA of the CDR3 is TGTGCCAGCAGCGAAGGACTAGCGGGATCTCGAGGGGAGACCCAGTACTTC. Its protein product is CASSEGLAGSRGETQYF. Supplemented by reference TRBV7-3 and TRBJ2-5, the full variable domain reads GAGVSQTPSNKVTEKGKYVELRCDPISGHTALYWYRQSLGQGPEFLIYFQGTGAADDSGLPNDRFFAVRPEGSVSTLKIQRTERGDSAVYLCASSEGLAGSRGETQYFGPGTRLLVL.

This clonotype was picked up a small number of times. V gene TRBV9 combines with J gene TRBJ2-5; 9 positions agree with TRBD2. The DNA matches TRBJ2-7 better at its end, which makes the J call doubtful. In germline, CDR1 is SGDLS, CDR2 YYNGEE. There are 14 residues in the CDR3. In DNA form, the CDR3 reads TGTGCCAGCAGCGTTAGCGGGGGAACCTACGAGCAGTACTTC. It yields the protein CASSVSGGTYEQYF.

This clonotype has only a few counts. Here the CDR3 DNA reads TGTGCCAGCAGGCTCAGCTCCTACGAGCAGTACTTC. It translates to CASRLSSYEQYF. V gene TRBV28 combines with J gene TRBJ2-7; D uncertain. V was shortened by 6 bases and J by 0 bases, with 6 bases between the two germline ends. CDR3 length: 12 residues. CDR1 and CDR2 (germline): MDHEN, SYDVKM.

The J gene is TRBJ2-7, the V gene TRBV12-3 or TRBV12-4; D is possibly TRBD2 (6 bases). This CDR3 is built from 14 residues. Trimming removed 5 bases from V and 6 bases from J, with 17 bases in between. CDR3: CASSRTGGSREQYF. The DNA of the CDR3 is TGTGCCAGCAGTCGGACTGGGGGGTCTCGCGAGCAGTACTTC.

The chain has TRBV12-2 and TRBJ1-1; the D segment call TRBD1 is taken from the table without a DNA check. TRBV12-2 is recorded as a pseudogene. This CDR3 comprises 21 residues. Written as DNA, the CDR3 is TGTGCAAGTCGCTTACAACACCCGCCCAAGATAAAATGTACTCTGAACACTGAAGCTTTCTTT. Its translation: CASRLQHPPKIKCTLNTEAFF.

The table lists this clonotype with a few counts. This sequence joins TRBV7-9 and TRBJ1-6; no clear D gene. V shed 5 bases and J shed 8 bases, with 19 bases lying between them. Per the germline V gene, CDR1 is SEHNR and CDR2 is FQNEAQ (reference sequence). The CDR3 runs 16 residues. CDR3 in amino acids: CASSPLIAGRDSPLHF. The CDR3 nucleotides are TGTGCCAGCAGCCCCTTAATAGCGGGGAGGGATTCACCCCTCCACTTT.

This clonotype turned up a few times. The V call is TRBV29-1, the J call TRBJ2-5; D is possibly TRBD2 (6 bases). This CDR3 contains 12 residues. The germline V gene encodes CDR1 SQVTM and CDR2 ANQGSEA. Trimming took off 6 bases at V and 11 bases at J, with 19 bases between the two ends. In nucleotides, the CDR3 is TGCAGCGTGGCTCTGATCCCGGGAGAGCAGTACTTC. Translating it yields CSVALIPGEQYF.

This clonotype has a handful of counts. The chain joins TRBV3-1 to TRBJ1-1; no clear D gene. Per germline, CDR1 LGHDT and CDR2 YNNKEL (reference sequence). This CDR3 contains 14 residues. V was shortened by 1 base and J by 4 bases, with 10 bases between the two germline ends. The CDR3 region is CASSQVAVSTEAFF. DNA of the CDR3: TGTGCCAGCAGCCAAGTCGCCGTGAGCACTGAAGCTTTCTTT.

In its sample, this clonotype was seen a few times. CDR3: CSVVDIQGEKLFF. CDR3 bases: TGCAGCGTTGTGGACATCCAGGGTGAAAAACTGTTTTTT. This chain links TRBV29-1 with TRBJ1-4, with D maybe TRBD1 (5 bases). Per the germline V gene, CDR1 is SQVTM and CDR2 is ANQGSEA. The CDR3 runs to 13 residues. Trimming removed 4 bases at V and 7 bases at J, with 13 bases between.

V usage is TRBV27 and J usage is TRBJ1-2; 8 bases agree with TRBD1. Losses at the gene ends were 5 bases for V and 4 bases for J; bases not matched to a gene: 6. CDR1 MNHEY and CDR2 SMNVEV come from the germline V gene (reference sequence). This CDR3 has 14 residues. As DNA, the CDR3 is TGTGCCAGCAGTCCTACAGGGGGAATCTATGGCTACACCTTC. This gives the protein CASSPTGGIYGYTF.

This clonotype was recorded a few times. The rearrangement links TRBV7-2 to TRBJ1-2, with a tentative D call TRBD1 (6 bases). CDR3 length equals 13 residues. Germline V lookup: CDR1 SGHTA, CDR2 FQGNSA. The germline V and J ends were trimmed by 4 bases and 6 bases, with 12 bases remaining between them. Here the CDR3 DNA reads TGTGCCAGCAGCTGGGGGGCTGATAATGGCTACACCTTC. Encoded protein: CASSWGADNGYTF.

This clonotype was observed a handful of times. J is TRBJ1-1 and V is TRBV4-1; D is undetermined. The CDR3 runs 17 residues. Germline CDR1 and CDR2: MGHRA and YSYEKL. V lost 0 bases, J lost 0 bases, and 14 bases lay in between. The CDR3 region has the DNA TGCGCCAGCAGCCAAGATATCGAAGCGGTTATGAACACTGAAGCTTTCTTT. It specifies CASSQDIEAVMNTEAFF.

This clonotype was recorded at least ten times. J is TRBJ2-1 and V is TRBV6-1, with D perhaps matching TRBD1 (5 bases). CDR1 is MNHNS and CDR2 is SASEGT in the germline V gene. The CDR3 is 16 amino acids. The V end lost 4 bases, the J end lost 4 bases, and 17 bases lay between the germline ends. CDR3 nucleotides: TGTGCCAGCAGTGCGAGCCAGGGCGAAAAGTACAATGAGCAGTTCTTC. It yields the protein CASSASQGEKYNEQFF.

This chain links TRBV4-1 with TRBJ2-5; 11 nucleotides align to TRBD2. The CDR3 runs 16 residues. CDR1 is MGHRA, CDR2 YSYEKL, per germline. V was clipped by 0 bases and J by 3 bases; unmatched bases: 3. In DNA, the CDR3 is TGCGCCAGCAGCCAAGAAGCGACTAGCGGGGAAGAGACCCAGTACTTC. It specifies CASSQEATSGEETQYF.

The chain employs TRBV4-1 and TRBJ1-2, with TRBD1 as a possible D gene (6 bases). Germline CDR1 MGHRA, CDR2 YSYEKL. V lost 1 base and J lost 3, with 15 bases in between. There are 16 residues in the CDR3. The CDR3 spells CASSQGPVGGYYGYTF. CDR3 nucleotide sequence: TGCGCCAGCAGCCAAGGCCCGGTAGGGGGGTACTATGGCTACACCTTC.

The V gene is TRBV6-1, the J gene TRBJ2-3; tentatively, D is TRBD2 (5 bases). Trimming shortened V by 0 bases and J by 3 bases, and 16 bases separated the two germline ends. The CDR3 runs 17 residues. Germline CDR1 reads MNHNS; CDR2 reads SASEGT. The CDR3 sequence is CASSEASSPGWTDTQYF. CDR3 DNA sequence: TGTGCCAGCAGTGAAGCGTCGAGCCCGGGGTGGACAGATACGCAGTATTTT.

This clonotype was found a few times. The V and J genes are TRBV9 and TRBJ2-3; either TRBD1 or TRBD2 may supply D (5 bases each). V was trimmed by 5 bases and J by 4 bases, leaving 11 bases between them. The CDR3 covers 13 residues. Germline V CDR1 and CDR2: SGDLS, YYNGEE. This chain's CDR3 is CASRERGADTQYF. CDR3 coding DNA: TGTGCCAGCAGAGAGAGGGGAGCAGATACGCAGTATTTT.

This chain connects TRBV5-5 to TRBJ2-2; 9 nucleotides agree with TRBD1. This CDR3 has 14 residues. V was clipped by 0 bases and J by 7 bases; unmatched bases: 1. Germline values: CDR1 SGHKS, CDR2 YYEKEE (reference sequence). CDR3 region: CASSLGTGVGELFF. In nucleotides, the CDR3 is TGTGCCAGCAGCTTGGGGACAGGGGTCGGGGAGCTGTTTTTT.

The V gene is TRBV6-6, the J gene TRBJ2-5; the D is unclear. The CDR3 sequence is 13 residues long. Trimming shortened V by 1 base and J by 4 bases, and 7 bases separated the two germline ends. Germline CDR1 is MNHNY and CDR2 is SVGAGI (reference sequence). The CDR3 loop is CASSYYSAETQYF. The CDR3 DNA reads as TGTGCCAGCAGTTACTACAGCGCAGAGACCCAGTACTTC.

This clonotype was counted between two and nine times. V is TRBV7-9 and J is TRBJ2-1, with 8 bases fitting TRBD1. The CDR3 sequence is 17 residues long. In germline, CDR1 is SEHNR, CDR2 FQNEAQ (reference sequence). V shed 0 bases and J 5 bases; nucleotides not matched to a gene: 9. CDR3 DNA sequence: TGTGCCAGCAGCTTAGCGCTGGCAGGGGGCGGGGACAATGAGCAGTTCTTC. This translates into CASSLALAGGGDNEQFF.